This T cell receptor (beta chain) came from a study of early T cells in non-severe SARS-CoV-2 infection. Study-wide background: Unpaired chains resulted from sequencing bulk RNA of unsorted whole blood.

V shed 1 base and J shed 3 bases, with 6 bases lying between them. Germline V gives CDR1 SGHTA, CDR2 FQGNSA. This CDR3 spans 13 amino acids. This clonotype was detected many times. Its antigen remains unidentified. Attachment of unique molecular identifiers to individual cDNA molecules was performed. TCRdb re-analysed the 5' RACE reads in MiXCR, keeping a single row per CDR3 protein. Of tens of thousands of distinct CDR3 sequences listed, roughly 10% are singletons. Study findings and constraints: The study's VDJdb matching favored anti-spike CD8 responses and missed private and CD4 specificities.

Specimen: whole blood. The chain carries TRBV7-2 and TRBJ2-5; D is ambiguous. This receptor was taken from an adult who was a healthcare worker with PCR-confirmed SARS-CoV-2 infection or an uninfected control (not recorded which). CDR3 in amino acids: CASSLERKETQYF. CDR3 coding DNA: TGTGCCAGCAGCTTAGAACGCAAAGAGACCCAGTACTTC.